This TCR beta chain originates from a study of blood T cells in healthy people across ages. A J-beta primer mix and a sample-barcoded 5' primer were used in a second PCR of roughly 6 to 12 cycles. Via MiXCR, TCRdb re-called the 5' RACE reads, giving one row per CDR3 protein. The sample consists of 700,000 or so distinct CDR3 sequences, 40% to 45% of them appearing once. The germline V gene encodes CDR1 MNHNS and CDR2 SASEGT. The V gene end was trimmed by 6 bases and the J gene end by 6 bases; junction bases not matched to a gene: 14. The length of the CDR3 is 17 residues. The V gene is TRBV6-1, the J gene TRBJ2-3; 11 bases align to TRBD2. This sequence originates from a man of 80 years or more in good health. Material: blood. The CDR3 nucleotides are TGTGCCAGCAGACGCGTTCTTGTGGCTAGCGGGAGGGATACGCAGTATTTT. It specifies CASRRVLVASGRDTQYF.